The sequence of this TCR beta chain was determined in a study of identifying expanded T cells in peripheral blood. General study points: Differentially abundant clones: roughly 1.2 between replicates, about 16 at two to three weeks, roughly 18 at four. Across healthy donors, higher total template counts meant significantly greater roughly two-week count variance.

The sample holds a few counts of this clone. Its specificity is unknown. This specimen includes other DNA sequences encoding the same CDR3. The junction had 1 base not matched to a gene; V was cut back by 5 bases and J by 2 bases. Germline CDR1 and CDR2: SQVTM and ANQGSEA. This CDR3 spans 12 amino acids. Clones were read by immunoSEQ multiplex PCR, and TCRdb kept only the in-frame ones, dropping some. Here the sample spans tens of thousands of clones, roughly 89% being singletons. The V gene is TRBV29-1, the J gene TRBJ1-2, with 8 positions matching TRBD1. The sequencing sample was made of blood. This TCR came from a person aged 18-70 years in good health. The CDR3 sequence is CSVSGGNYGYTF. The CDR3, as DNA: TGCAGCGTTTCAGGGGGCAACTATGGCTACACCTTC. The whole variable domain, filled in from reference TRBV29-1 and TRBJ1-2, reads SAVISQKPSRDICQRGTSLTIQCQVDSQVTMMFWYRQQPGQSLTLIATANQGSEATYESGFVIDKFPISRPNLTFSTLTVSNMSPEDSSIYLCSVSGGNYGYTFGSGTRLTVV.